The 6 T cell receptor beta chains reported below all come from one sample, sequenced in a study of blood T cell repertoires in COVID-19. Sequenced by immunoSEQ multiplex PCR; TCRdb stores in-frame clones only, minus some. Altogether 170,000 or so clones are present, less than 90% being singletons, with the ten largest covering around an eighth. The source material was peripheral blood. These receptors all come from a man aged 18-30 years with active or convalescent COVID-19.

The chain carries TRBV4-1 and TRBJ1-5; 8 nucleotides match TRBD1. CDR1 and CDR2 from the germline V gene are MGHRA and YSYEKL. The V segment lost 4 bases and the J segment 2 bases; nucleotides outside the gene matches: 7. This CDR3 spans 16 amino acids. In DNA, the CDR3 is TGCGCCAGCAGCCCAATAGGACAGGGCGGCAATCAGCCCCAGCATTTT. This sequence encodes CASSPIGQGGNQPQHF.

This chain links TRBV5-1 with TRBJ2-5; 8 bases fit TRBD2. The CDR3 runs 14 residues. The V gene's germline CDR1 is SGHRS and CDR2 YFSETQ. After removal of 0 bases from V and 5 bases from J, the junction contained 3 bases not matched to a gene. The DNA for the CDR3 is TGCGCCAGCAGCTTGGTAGCGGGAAAGGAGACCCAGTACTTC. Translated: CASSLVAGKETQYF.

The V call is TRBV18, the J call TRBJ1-6; D is perhaps TRBD1 (6 bases). The CDR3 runs 18 residues. Trimming pared 1 base from V and 9 bases from J, leaving 22 bases between. Germline loops: CDR1 KGHSH, CDR2 LQKENI. CDR3 bases: TGTGCCAGCTCACCACTGGAACAGGGCGGGACTATAAGTTCACCCCTCCACTTT. It translates to CASSPLEQGGTISSPLHF.

This chain uses TRBV7-2 with TRBJ2-7, with D possibly matching TRBD2 (7 bases). Trimming cost V 5 bases and J 2 bases, with 16 bases left between them. Per the germline V gene, CDR1 is SGHTA and CDR2 is FQGNSA. The CDR3 extends over 15 amino acids. The CDR3 region is CASSPRPGGAYEQYF. DNA of the CDR3: TGTGCCAGCAGCCCTCGGCCGGGGGGCGCCTACGAGCAGTACTTC.

The V call is TRBV5-1, the J call TRBJ1-2; 9 bases agree with TRBD1. The ends lost 3 bases at V and 8 bases at J; junction bases unmatched: 5. The CDR3 covers 13 residues. Per the germline V gene, CDR1 is SGHRS and CDR2 is YFSETQ. As DNA, the CDR3 is TGCGCCAGCAGCTGGGGACAGGGTGACGGCTACACCTTC. Protein: CASSWGQGDGYTF.

J is TRBJ2-3 and V is TRBV3-1 (or the pseudogene TRBV3-2); 12 bases map to TRBD2. Trimming took 10 bases from V and 6 from J; bases not matched to a gene: 11. Germline V gives CDR1 LGHDT, CDR2 YNNKEL (reference sequence). The CDR3 runs 15 residues. This chain's CDR3 is CATGLAGGPIDTQYF. CDR3 coding DNA: TGTGCCACAGGGCTAGCGGGGGGGCCCATTGATACGCAGTATTTT.